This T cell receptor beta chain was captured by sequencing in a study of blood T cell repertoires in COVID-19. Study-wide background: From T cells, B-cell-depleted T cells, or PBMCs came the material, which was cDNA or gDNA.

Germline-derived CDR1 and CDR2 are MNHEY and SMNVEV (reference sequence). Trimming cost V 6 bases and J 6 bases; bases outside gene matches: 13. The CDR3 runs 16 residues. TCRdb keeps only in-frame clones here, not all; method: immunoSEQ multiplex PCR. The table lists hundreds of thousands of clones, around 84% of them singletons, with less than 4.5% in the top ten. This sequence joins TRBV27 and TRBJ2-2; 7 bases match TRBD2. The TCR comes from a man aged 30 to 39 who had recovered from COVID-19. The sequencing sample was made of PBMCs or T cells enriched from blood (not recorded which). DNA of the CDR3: TGTGCCAGCAGCCGCCGCCGCGGGGGACCCCCCGGGGAGCTGTTTTTT. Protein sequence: CASSRRRGGPPGELFF.